The rows below give T cell receptor beta chains drawn from one sample of a study of cytomegalovirus exposure and HLA in healthy donors. Profiled with immunoSEQ multiplex PCR; TCRdb holds only in-frame clones, not every one. Of about 140,000 clones detected, roughly 76% appear once; the ten largest clones hold around 14%. Sequencing was done on a sample of PBMCs. These TCRs come from a human donor in good health. Both conserved end residues are part of each CDR3. The D gene is left open where the match is weak. The size of a clone is reported for some rows only, either as once, few or many, or as a class for expanded clones.

v_gene,d_gene,abundance,j_gene,len,CDR3aa,CDR3nt
TRBV5-1,-,-,TRBJ2-2,16,CASSLQTRGNPGELFF,TGCGCCAGCAGCTTGCAGACTCGCGGAAACCCCGGGGAGCTGTTTTTT
TRBV27,-,-,TRBJ2-4,14,CASSPQGAKNIQYF,TGTGCCAGCAGTCCTCAGGGAGCCAAAAACATTCAGTACTTC
TRBV10-3,-,few,TRBJ2-2,13,CAIKTGNTGELFF,TGTGCCATCAAAACAGGCAACACCGGGGAGCTGTTTTTT
TRBV6-1,TRBD2,-,TRBJ2-5,16,CASSVLAGGTQETQYF,TGTGCCAGCAGTGTTCTAGCGGGGGGAACACAAGAGACCCAGTACTTC
TRBV28,-,-,TRBJ2-7,13,CASKEEGHYEQYF,TGTGCCAGCAAAGAGGAGGGTCATTACGAGCAGTACTTC
TRBV14,TRBD2,-,TRBJ2-1,15,CASRALAGGPDEQFF,TGTGCCAGCAGGGCACTAGCGGGGGGGCCGGATGAGCAGTTCTTC
TRBV28,-,-,TRBJ2-7,13,CASSLGQPYEQYF,TGTGCCAGCAGTTTAGGACAGCCCTACGAGCAGTACTTC
TRBV15,TRBD2,once,TRBJ2-5,14,CATSKTSGMETQYF,TGTGCCACCAGCAAGACTAGCGGAATGGAGACCCAGTACTTC
TRBV4-1,-,few,TRBJ1-1,14,CASSHSGWKTEAFF,TGCGCCAGCAGCCACTCAGGGTGGAAGACTGAAGCTTTCTTT
TRBV4-1,-,once,TRBJ2-3,15,CASSQFQGQTDTQYF,TGCGCCAGCAGCCAATTCCAGGGCCAGACAGATACGCAGTATTTT
TRBV11-1,TRBD1,-,TRBJ2-7,15,CASSSRDRGHYEQYF,TGTGCCAGCAGCTCCCGGGACAGGGGGCACTACGAGCAGTACTTC
TRBV5-1,-,-,TRBJ2-7,13,CASSSTQSYEQYF,TGCGCCAGCAGCTCGACACAATCCTACGAGCAGTACTTC
TRBV6-6,TRBD1,-,TRBJ1-2,14,CASVPSGTGYGYTF,TGTGCCAGCGTTCCCTCCGGGACAGGGTATGGCTACACCTTC
TRBV27,TRBD1,-,TRBJ1-5,17,CASSDWTGLLGNQPQHF,TGTGCCAGCAGTGATTGGACAGGTCTATTAGGCAATCAGCCCCAGCATTTT
TRBV5-4,-,-,TRBJ1-4,13,CASGSGANEKLFF,TGTGCCAGCGGCAGTGGTGCTAATGAAAAACTGTTTTTT
TRBV29-1,-,-,TRBJ2-1,12,CSVAQGANEQFF,TGCAGCGTTGCTCAGGGTGCCAATGAGCAGTTCTTC
TRBV10-3,-,-,TRBJ2-7,14,CAITGDSSPYEQYF,TGTGCCATCACCGGGGACTCCTCACCCTACGAGCAGTACTTC
TRBV6-1,TRBD1,-,TRBJ1-4,16,CASRELGGARNEKLFF,TGTGCCAGCAGGGAACTAGGGGGCGCCCGGAATGAAAAACTGTTTTTT
TRBV28,-,-,TRBJ2-7,13,CASTLGSRGEQYF,TGTGCCAGCACCCTAGGCTCTCGGGGCGAGCAGTACTTC
TRBV2,-,-,TRBJ2-7,12,CASSIDKYEQYF,TGTGCCAGCAGTATAGACAAGTACGAGCAGTACTTC
TRBV10-3,-,-,TRBJ2-7,12,CAISGSKDEQYF,TGTGCCATCAGTGGGAGTAAGGACGAGCAGTACTTC
TRBV5-1,TRBD1,-,TRBJ1-6,15,CASSSRTGSNSPLHF,TGCGCCAGCAGCTCCAGGACAGGATCTAATTCACCCCTCCACTTT
TRBV11-2,TRBD2,-,TRBJ2-7,15,CASSPRGDATSEQYF,TGTGCCAGCAGCCCCCGGGGGGACGCCACCTCCGAGCAGTACTTC
TRBV18,-,-,TRBJ2-2,16,CASSLPPRADTGELFF,TGTGCCAGCTCTCTTCCCCCCAGGGCGGACACCGGGGAGCTGTTTTTT
TRBV6-5,TRBD1,few,TRBJ1-1,15,CASSRLTGKGTEAFF,TGTGCCAGCAGTCGTTTGACAGGGAAAGGCACTGAAGCTTTCTTT
TRBV19,TRBD1,once,TRBJ2-1,15,CASSTDRDSYNEQFF,TGTGCCAGTAGTACCGACAGGGATTCCTACAATGAGCAGTTCTTC
TRBV6-5,-,-,TRBJ2-7,15,CASSYGGLGAYEQYF,TGTGCCAGCAGTTACGGAGGGTTAGGGGCTTACGAGCAGTACTTC
TRBV2,-,-,TRBJ2-7,13,CASRGGASYEQYF,TGTGCCAGCAGGGGGGGGGCTAGTTACGAGCAGTACTTC
TRBV15,-,-,TRBJ1-5,16,CATSRDLEGIGQPQHF,TGTGCCACCAGCAGAGATCTGGAGGGAATCGGTCAGCCCCAGCATTTT